The sequence of this T cell receptor beta chain was determined in a study of response to subunit inactivated influenza vaccine. Study results and caveats: The authors suggested that few new T cells are recruited per seasonal influenza vaccination.

This CDR3 region has 16 residues. V shed 3 bases, J shed 4 bases, and the junction held 5 bases outside the gene matches. Germline assignment: CDR1 LGHDT and CDR2 YNNKEL (reference sequence). This clonotype was detected a few times. Its antigen is not known. TCRdb reanalysed the RT-PCR reads using MiXCR and keeps one entry per CDR3 protein. Seen here are about 700,000 distinct CDR3 sequences, 14% observed once, and the top ten hold approximately 7%. The origin of this receptor is a man in his forties or fifties who received an inactivated influenza vaccine. This chain joins TRBV3-1 and TRBJ2-4; 11 bases fit TRBD2. The source was PBMCs from blood, collected 14 days before vaccination. The CDR3: CASSQATSGGKNIQYF. DNA for the CDR3: TGTGCCAGCAGCCAGGCAACTAGCGGGGGTAAAAACATTCAGTACTTC.